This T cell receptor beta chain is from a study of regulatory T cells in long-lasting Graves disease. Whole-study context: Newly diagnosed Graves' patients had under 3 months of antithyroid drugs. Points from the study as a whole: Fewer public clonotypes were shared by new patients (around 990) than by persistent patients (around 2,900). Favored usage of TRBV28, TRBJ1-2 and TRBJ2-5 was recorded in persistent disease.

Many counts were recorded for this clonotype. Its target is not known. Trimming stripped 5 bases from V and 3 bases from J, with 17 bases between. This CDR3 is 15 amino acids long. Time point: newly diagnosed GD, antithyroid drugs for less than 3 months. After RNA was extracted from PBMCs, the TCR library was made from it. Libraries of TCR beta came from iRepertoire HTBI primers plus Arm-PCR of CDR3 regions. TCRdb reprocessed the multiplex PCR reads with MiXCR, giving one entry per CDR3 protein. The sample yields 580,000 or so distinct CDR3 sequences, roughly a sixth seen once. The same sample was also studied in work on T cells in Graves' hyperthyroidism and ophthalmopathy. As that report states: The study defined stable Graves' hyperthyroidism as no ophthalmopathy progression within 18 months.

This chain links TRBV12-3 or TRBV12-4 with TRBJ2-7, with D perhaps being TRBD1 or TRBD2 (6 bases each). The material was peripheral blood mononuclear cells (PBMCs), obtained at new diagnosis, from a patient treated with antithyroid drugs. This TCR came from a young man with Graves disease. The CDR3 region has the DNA TGTGCCAGCAGTCCCAACGGGGGCCGGCGCTACGAGCAGTACTTC. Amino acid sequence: CASSPNGGRRYEQYF.